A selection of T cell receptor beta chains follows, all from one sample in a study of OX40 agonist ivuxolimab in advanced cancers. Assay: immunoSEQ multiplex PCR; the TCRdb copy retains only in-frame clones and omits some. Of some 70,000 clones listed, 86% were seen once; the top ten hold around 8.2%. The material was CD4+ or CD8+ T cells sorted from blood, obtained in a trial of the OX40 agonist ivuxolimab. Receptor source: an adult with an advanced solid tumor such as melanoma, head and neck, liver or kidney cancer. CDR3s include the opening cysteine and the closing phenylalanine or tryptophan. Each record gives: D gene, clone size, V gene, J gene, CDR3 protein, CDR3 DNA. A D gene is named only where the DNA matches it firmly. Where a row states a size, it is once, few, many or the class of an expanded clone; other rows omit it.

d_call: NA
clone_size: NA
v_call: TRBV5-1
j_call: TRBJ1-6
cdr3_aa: CASSLYVGIESPLHF
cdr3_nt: TGCGCCAGCAGCTTGTACGTTGGGATAGAGTCACCCCTCCACTTT

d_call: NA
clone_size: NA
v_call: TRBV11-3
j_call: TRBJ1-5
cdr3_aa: CASSFQGGNQPQHF
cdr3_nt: TGTGCCAGCAGCTTCCAGGGAGGCAATCAGCCCCAGCATTTT

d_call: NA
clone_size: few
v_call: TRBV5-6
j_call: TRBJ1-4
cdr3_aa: CASSLRNNEKLFF
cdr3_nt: TGTGCCAGCAGCTTGAGGAATAATGAAAAACTGTTTTTT

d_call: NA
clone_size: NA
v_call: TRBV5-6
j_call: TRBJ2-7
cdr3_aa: CASSFSNEQYF
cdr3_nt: TGTGCCAGCAGCTTTTCTAACGAGCAGTACTTC

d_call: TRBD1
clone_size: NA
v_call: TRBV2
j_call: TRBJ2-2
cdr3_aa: CASRRQGLTGELFF
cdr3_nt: TGTGCCAGCAGAAGACAGGGGCTCACCGGGGAGCTGTTTTTT

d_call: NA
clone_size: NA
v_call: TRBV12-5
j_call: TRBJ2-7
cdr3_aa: CASGPGPPSSYEQYF
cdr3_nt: TGTGCTAGTGGCCCTGGGCCACCCAGCTCCTACGAGCAGTACTTC

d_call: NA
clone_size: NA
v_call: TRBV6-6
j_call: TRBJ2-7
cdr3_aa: CASSPPQVYEQYF
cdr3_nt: TGTGCCAGCAGTCCCCCCCAGGTATACGAGCAGTACTTC

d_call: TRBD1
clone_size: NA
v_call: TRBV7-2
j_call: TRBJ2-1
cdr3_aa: CASSLTGTGTYNEQFF
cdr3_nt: TGTGCCAGCAGCTTAACCGGGACAGGGACCTACAATGAGCAGTTCTTC

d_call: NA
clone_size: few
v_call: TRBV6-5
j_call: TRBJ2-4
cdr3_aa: CASRESAKNIQYF
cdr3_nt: TGTGCCAGCAGGGAGTCAGCCAAAAACATTCAGTACTTC

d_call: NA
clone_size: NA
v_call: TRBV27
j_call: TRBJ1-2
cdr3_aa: CASSLEGRSSYGYTF
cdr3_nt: TGTGCCAGCAGTTTAGAAGGGCGGAGTAGCTATGGCTACACCTTC

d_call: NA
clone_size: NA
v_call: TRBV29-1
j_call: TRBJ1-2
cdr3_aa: CSVEDPRFRYGYTF
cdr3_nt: TGCAGCGTTGAAGACCCCAGGTTTAGGTATGGCTACACCTTC

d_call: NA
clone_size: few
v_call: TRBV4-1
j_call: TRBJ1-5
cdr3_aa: CASSQSSNREGQPQHF
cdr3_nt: TGCGCCAGCAGCCAAAGCTCAAACAGGGAAGGTCAGCCCCAGCATTTT

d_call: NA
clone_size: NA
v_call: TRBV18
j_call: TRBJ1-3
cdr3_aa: CASSPGRPSSGNTIYF
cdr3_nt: TGTGCCAGCTCACCAGGGAGACCGAGCTCTGGAAACACCATATATTTT

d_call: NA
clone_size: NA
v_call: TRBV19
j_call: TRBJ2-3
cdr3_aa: CASKGRGSTDTQYF
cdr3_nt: TGTGCCAGTAAAGGACGCGGTAGCACAGATACGCAGTATTTT

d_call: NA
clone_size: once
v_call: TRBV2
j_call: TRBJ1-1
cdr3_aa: CASSEGTLGEAFF
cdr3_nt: TGTGCCAGCAGTGAAGGGACATTGGGGGAAGCTTTCTTT

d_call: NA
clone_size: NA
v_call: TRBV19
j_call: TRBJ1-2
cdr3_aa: CASSFEASNYGYTF
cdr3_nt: TGTGCCAGTAGCTTCGAGGCCTCTAACTATGGCTACACCTTC

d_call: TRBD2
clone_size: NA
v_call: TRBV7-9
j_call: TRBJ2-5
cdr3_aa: CAKSPSGDQETQYF
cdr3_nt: TGTGCCAAGAGCCCGAGCGGGGATCAAGAGACCCAGTACTTC

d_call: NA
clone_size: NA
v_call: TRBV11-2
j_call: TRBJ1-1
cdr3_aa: CASSFVYGTGTNTEAFF
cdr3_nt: TGTGCCAGCAGCTTCGTATATGGCACAGGGACGAACACTGAAGCTTTCTTT

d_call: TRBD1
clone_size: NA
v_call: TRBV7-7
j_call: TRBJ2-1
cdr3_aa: CASSKGTAHNEQFF
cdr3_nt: TGTGCCAGCAGCAAAGGGACAGCCCACAATGAGCAGTTCTTC

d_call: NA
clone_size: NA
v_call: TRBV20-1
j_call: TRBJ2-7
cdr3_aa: CSASDAYEQYF
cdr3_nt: TGCAGTGCTTCGGACGCCTACGAGCAGTACTTC

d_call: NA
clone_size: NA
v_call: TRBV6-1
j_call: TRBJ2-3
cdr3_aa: CASRPWANADTQYF
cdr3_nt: TGTGCCAGCAGGCCTTGGGCGAATGCGGATACGCAGTATTTT

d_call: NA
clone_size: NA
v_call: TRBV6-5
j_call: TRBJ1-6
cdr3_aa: CASSYYAQGNSPLHF
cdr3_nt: TGTGCCAGCAGTTATTATGCCCAGGGAAATTCACCCCTCCACTTT

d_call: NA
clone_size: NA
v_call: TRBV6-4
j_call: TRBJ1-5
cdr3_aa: CASSLTGANQPQHF
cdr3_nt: TGTGCCAGCAGCCTTACAGGCGCCAATCAGCCCCAGCATTTT

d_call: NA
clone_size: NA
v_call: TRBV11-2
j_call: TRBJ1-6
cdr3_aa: CASSLGGAHSPLHF
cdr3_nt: TGTGCCAGCAGCTTGGGGGGGGCGCATTCACCCCTCCACTTT

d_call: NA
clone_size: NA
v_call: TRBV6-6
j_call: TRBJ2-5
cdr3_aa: CASSLMGKETQYF
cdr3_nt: TGTGCCAGCTCCTTGATGGGCAAGGAGACCCAGTACTTC

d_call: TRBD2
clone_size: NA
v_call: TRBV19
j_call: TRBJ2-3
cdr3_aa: CASSSSGVLTDTQYF
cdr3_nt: TGTGCCAGTAGTTCTAGCGGGGTGTTGACAGATACGCAGTATTTT

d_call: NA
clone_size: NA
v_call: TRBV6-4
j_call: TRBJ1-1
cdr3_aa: CASSYLAFF
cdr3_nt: TGTGCCAGCTCTTACTTAGCTTTCTTT

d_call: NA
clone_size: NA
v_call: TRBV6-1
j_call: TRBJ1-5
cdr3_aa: CASSSQGPPQPQHF
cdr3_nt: TGTGCCAGCAGTAGCCAGGGCCCTCCGCAGCCCCAGCATTTT

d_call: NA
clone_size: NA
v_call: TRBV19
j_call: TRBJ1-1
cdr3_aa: CASSKGLNTEAFF
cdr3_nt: TGTGCCAGTTCCAAGGGCCTGAACACTGAAGCTTTCTTT

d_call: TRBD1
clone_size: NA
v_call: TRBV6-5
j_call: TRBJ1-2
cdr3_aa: CASGPSGGFRGYTF
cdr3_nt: TGTGCCAGTGGTCCTTCAGGGGGGTTTAGGGGCTACACCTTC

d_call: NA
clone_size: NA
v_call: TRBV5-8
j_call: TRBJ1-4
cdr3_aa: CASSLSRATNEKLFF
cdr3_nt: TGTGCCAGCAGCTTATCAAGGGCAACTAATGAAAAACTGTTTTTT

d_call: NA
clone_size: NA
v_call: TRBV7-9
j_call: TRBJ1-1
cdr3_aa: CASSPGAGDTEAFF
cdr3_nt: TGTGCCAGCAGCCCAGGGGCGGGGGACACTGAAGCTTTCTTT

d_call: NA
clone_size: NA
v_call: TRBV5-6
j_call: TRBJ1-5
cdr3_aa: CASSQNVGQPQHF
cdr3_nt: TGTGCCAGCAGCCAGAATGTGGGTCAGCCCCAGCATTTT

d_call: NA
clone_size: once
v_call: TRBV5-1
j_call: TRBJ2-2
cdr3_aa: CASSPGQSITGELFF
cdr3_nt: TGCGCCAGCAGCCCGGGACAATCCATCACCGGGGAGCTGTTTTTT

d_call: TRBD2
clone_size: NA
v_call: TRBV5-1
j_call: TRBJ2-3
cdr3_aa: CASRIGGADTQYF
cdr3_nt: TGCGCCAGTAGAATCGGGGGGGCAGATACGCAGTATTTT

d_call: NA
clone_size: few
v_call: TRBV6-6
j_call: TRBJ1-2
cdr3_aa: CASIPDSNYGYTF
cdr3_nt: TGTGCCAGCATTCCGGACAGCAACTATGGCTACACCTTC

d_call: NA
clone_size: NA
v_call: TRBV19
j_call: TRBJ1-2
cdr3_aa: CASRRGPGGGDGYTF
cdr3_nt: TGTGCCAGTAGGAGGGGACCGGGTGGAGGAGATGGCTACACCTTC

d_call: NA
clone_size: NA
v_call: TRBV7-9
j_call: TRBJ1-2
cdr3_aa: CASSRGEADGYTF
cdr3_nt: TGTGCCAGCAGCCGCGGGGAGGCTGATGGCTACACCTTC

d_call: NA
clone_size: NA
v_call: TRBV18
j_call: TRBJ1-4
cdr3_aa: CASSPYDTDREKLFF
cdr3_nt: TGTGCCAGCTCACCGTATGATACAGATCGTGAAAAACTGTTTTTT

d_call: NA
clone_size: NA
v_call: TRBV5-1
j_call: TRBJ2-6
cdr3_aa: CASSLTGSGANVLTF
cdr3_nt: TGCGCCAGCAGTCTTACGGGCTCCGGGGCCAACGTCCTGACTTTC

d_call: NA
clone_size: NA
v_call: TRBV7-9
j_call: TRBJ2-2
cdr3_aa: CASSDRGGFAGELFF
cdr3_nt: TGTGCCAGCAGCGACCGAGGGGGGTTCGCCGGGGAGCTGTTTTTT

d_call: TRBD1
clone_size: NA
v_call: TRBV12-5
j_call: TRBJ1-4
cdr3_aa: CASGSDRGSEKLFF
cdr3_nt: TGTGCTAGTGGTTCCGACAGGGGAAGTGAAAAACTGTTTTTT

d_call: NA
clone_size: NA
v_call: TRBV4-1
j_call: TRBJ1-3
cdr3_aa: CASSLGGENTIYF
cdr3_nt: TGCGCCAGCAGCCTTGGTGGGGAAAACACCATATATTTT

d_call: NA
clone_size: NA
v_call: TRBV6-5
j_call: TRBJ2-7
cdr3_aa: CASRRQGLSEQYF
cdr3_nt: TGTGCCAGCAGGCGGCAGGGGCTAAGCGAGCAGTACTTC

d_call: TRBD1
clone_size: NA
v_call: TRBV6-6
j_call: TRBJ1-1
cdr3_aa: CASRGTGFTEAFF
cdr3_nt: TGTGCCAGCAGAGGGACAGGGTTCACTGAAGCTTTCTTT

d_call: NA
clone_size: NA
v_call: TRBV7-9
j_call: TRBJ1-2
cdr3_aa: CASSTLGYGYTF
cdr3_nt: TGTGCCAGCAGCACCCTCGGCTATGGCTACACCTTC

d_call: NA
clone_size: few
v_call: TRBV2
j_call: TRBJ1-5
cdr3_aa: CASSEAKRSNQPQHF
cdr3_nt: TGTGCCAGCAGTGAAGCGAAGCGCAGCAATCAGCCCCAGCATTTT

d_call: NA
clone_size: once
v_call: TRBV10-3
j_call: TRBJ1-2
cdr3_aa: CAISESLGARNYGYTF
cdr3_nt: TGTGCCATCAGTGAGTCTCTGGGGGCACGTAACTATGGCTACACCTTC

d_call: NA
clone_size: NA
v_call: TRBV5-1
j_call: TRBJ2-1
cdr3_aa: CASSLASGGTEQFF
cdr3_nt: TGCGCCAGCAGCTTGGCCTCGGGGGGCACTGAGCAGTTCTTC

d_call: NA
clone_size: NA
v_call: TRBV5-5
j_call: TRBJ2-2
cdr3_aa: CASSPGAGPNTGELFF
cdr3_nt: TGTGCCAGCAGCCCGGGGGCGGGCCCGAACACCGGGGAGCTGTTTTTT

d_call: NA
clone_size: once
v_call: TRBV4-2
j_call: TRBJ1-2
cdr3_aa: CASSQDGTSANYGYTF
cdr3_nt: TGTGCCAGCAGCCAAGATGGGACATCAGCTAACTATGGCTACACCTTC

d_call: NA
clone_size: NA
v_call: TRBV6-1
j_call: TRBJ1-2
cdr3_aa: CASRPGPNYGYTF
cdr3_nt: TGTGCCAGCAGACCCGGGCCTAACTATGGCTACACCTTC